The 17 T cell receptor beta chains given below trace back to one sample, sequenced in a study of T cells after yellow fever vaccination. Via MiXCR, TCRdb re-called the 5' RACE reads, giving one row per CDR3 protein. Of 400,000 or so distinct CDR3 sequences in the sample, 18% were seen once. Material: PBMCs, obtained before the yellow fever booster vaccination. These receptors were collected from a man between 18 and 35 years old who received the YFV17D yellow fever vaccine.

The chain joins TRBV4-2 to TRBJ2-5, with 7 bases identical to TRBD2. CDR1 and CDR2 from the germline V gene are LGHNA and YNFKEQ. The CDR3 loop spans 13 amino acids. The V segment lost 4 bases and the J segment 5 bases; nucleotides outside the gene matches: 4. The DNA for the CDR3 is TGTGCCAGCAGCCGAGCGGGGTCTGAGACCCAGTACTTC. This codes for CASSRAGSETQYF.

The V call is TRBV7-9, the J call TRBJ2-3; D unclear. CDR3 length: 12 residues. Trimming took off 5 bases at V and 8 bases at J, with 11 bases between the two ends. Germline loops: CDR1 SEHNR, CDR2 FQNEAQ (reference sequence). In DNA, the CDR3 is TGTGCCAGCAGCCCTACGGGCGGTACGCAGTATTTT. It specifies CASSPTGGTQYF.

In this sample, this clonotype turned up many times. An end of the junction does not agree with germline; a read error may underlie this. This chain links TRBV12-3 or TRBV12-4 with TRBJ2-4; the D gene is possibly TRBD2 (5 bases). The length of the CDR3 is 13 residues. The CDR3 DNA follows: TGTGCCAGCAGCTTAGCCGGGGAAAACATTCAGTACTTC. Encoded protein: CASSLAGENIQYF.

The V gene is TRBV7-9, the J gene TRBJ2-7, with 7 bases identical to TRBD1. This CDR3 is built from 14 residues. V lost 2 bases, J lost 4 bases, and 5 bases stayed unmatched. Germline V gives CDR1 SEHNR, CDR2 FQNEAQ (reference sequence). The DNA for the CDR3 is TGTGCCAGCAGCTTAAGGGGGCGAGGGTACGAGCAGTACGTC. Encoded protein: CASSLRGRGYEQYV.

The chain joins TRBV4-3 to TRBJ2-5; TRBD2 is a possible D gene (6 bases). Germline-derived CDR1 and CDR2 are LGHNA and YSLEER. V gave up 1 base and J gave up 5 bases, with 17 bases separating them. The CDR3 has 16 residues. CDR3 region: CASSQVLYGGVETQYF. The CDR3 DNA sequence: TGCGCCAGCAGCCAAGTACTGTACGGGGGTGTTGAGACCCAGTACTTC.

V and J are TRBV5-1 and TRBJ2-7; D is ambiguous. CDR3 length: 14 amino acids. Trimming took off 3 bases at V and 2 bases at J, with 12 bases between the two ends. Looked up from germline, CDR1 is SGHRS and CDR2 is YFSETQ. CDR3 amino acids: CASSSRDGTYEQYF. CDR3 sequence (DNA): TGCGCCAGCAGCTCCCGAGACGGAACCTACGAGCAGTACTTC.

The chain has TRBV19 and TRBJ2-2; 10 nucleotides agree with TRBD2. J gave up 5 bases and V 4 bases, and 7 bases lay outside the gene matches. From germline, CDR1 is LNHDA and CDR2 SQIVND (reference sequence). This CDR3 contains 16 residues. CDR3 bases: TGTGCCAGTAGTAGGCTGTCGACTAGCGGGACCGGGGAGCTGTTTTTT. This encodes CASSRLSTSGTGELFF.

The V call is TRBV7-8, the J call TRBJ2-4; either TRBD1 or TRBD2 may fit D (5 bases each). This CDR3 comprises 15 residues. The germline gives CDR1 SGHVS, CDR2 FQNEAQ. Trimming cost V 5 bases and J 4 bases, with 15 bases left between them. CDR3 in DNA: TGTGCCAGCAGCCTCGACGGGACCGCTAAAAACATTCAGTACTTC. Translation: CASSLDGTAKNIQYF.

The J gene is TRBJ1-6, the V gene TRBV20-1; D possibly corresponds to TRBD1 (5 bases). V lost 7 bases and J 15 bases, leaving 19 bases between the germline ends. Germline CDR1 and CDR2: DFQATT and SNEGSKA (reference sequence). This CDR3 is 12 amino acids long. CDR3 protein: CSVPGRRIDLHF. The CDR3 DNA sequence: TGCAGTGTTCCGGGGCGTCGGATTGACCTCCACTTT.

The chain recombines TRBV7-2 with TRBJ2-4, with 8 bases matching TRBD1. Germline V gene sequence: CDR1 SGHTA, CDR2 FQGNSA. V was clipped by 3 bases and J by 7 bases; unmatched bases: 5. The CDR3 is made up of 14 amino acids. CDR3 nucleotides: TGTGCCAGCAGCTTTGGACAGGGAAAGAACATTCAGTACTTC. This translates into CASSFGQGKNIQYF.

The DNA for the CDR3 is TGTGCCAGCAGACGTAGCGGGGCCGGGGAGACCCAGTACTTC. Its protein product is CASRRSGAGETQYF. The chain uses TRBV27 and TRBJ2-5; TRBD2 matches at 8 bases. V dropped 6 bases and J dropped 5; count of bases not matched to a gene: 8. This CDR3 contains 14 residues. Germline loops: CDR1 MNHEY, CDR2 SMNVEV (reference sequence).

The sample holds a few counts of this clonotype. The gene calls are TRBV15 and TRBJ2-6; D ambiguous. CDR1 LNHNV and CDR2 YYDKDF come from the germline V gene (reference sequence). The CDR3 contains 16 residues. V was trimmed by 0 bases and J by 2 bases, leaving 8 bases between them. CDR3 nucleotide sequence: TGTGCCACCAGCAGAGATTACCTTACTGGGGCCAACGTCCTGACTTTC. Protein: CATSRDYLTGANVLTF.

In this sample, this clonotype turned up a few times. The chain links TRBV20-1 to TRBJ1-4; the D gene is possibly TRBD1 (6 bases). V lost 6 bases, J lost 6 bases, and 14 bases lay in between. Germline loops: CDR1 DFQATT, CDR2 SNEGSKA (reference sequence). CDR3 size: 13 residues. Here the CDR3 reads CSARGPMDEKLFF. CDR3 DNA sequence: TGCAGTGCCCGGGGGCCTATGGATGAAAAACTGTTTTTT.

The rearrangement joins TRBV7-2 to TRBJ1-1; D not certain. With 3 bases removed from V and 2 bases from J, the gap between germline ends came to 16 bases. Germline V gene data show CDR1 as SGHTA and CDR2 as FQGNSA. The CDR3 totals 16 residues. The CDR3 nucleotides read TGTGCCAGCAGCTTTTCGGATCAGCTTTATAACACTGAAGCTTTCTTT. Translating gives CASSFSDQLYNTEAFF.

A few counts support this clonotype. V gene TRBV29-1 combines with J gene TRBJ1-1; D is unclear. V lost 6 bases to trimming and J lost 0 bases, with 8 bases between them. The CDR3 covers 12 residues. CDR1 is SQVTM, CDR2 ANQGSEA, per germline. The CDR3 nucleotides read TGCAGCGTCCTCAACCTGAACACTGAAGCTTTCTTT. As protein: CSVLNLNTEAFF. Full variable domain (missing parts from reference TRBV29-1 and TRBJ1-1): SAVISQKPSRDICQRGTSLTIQCQVDSQVTMMFWYRQQPGQSLTLIATANQGSEATYESGFVIDKFPISRPNLTFSTLTVSNMSPEDSSIYLCSVLNLNTEAFFGQGTRLTVV.

The chain recombines TRBV7-9 with TRBJ1-2; 8 bases are a match to TRBD1. V was clipped by 5 bases and J by 7 bases; unmatched bases: 9. There are 14 residues in the CDR3. CDR1 is SEHNR, CDR2 FQNEAQ, per germline (reference sequence). As DNA, the CDR3 is TGTGCCAGCAGCATCGGACAGGGCCAAGCTGGCTACACCTTC. Its protein is CASSIGQGQAGYTF.

The V gene is TRBV29-1, the J gene TRBJ1-1, with no clear D. Germline CDR1 reads SQVTM; CDR2 reads ANQGSEA. The CDR3 has 13 residues. Deletions cut 6 bases from V and 0 bases from J, with 11 bases between. The CDR3 spells CSVTDTLNTEAFF. The CDR3 DNA is TGCAGCGTAACCGACACACTGAACACTGAAGCTTTCTTT.